This record looks at one T cell receptor beta chain sequence and its context. This sample was included in a study of T cell responses to AZD1222 COVID-19 vaccine. V was pared by 0 bases and J by 0 bases, with 15 bases between. The CDR3 totals 17 residues. CDR1 is SGDLS, CDR2 YYNGEE, per germline. Using immunoSEQ multiplex PCR, the repertoire was profiled, and TCRdb retains in-frame clones only, with some absent. The table has 130,000 or so clones, roughly 90% seen once. The rearrangement joins TRBV9 to TRBJ1-1, with D unclear. This material consisted of peripheral blood, taken on day 0 of AZD1222 vaccination. This clonotype was sampled from an adult in good health. CDR3 amino acids: CASSVVDSGSMNTEAFF. DNA of the CDR3: TGTGCCAGCAGCGTAGTGGATTCAGGATCCATGAACACTGAAGCTTTCTTT.